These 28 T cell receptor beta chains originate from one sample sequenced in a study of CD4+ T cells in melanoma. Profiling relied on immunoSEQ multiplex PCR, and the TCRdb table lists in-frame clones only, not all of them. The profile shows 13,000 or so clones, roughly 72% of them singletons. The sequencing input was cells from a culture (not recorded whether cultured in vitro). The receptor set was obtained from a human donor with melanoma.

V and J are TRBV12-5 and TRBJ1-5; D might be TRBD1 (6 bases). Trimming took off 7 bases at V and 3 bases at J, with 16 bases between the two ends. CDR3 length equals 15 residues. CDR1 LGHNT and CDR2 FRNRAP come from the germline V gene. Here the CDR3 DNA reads TGTGCTAGTGCCTTCGGGGGCTTCGCCAATCAGCCCCAGCATTTT. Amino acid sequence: CASAFGGFANQPQHF. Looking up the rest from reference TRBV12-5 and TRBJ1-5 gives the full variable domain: DARVTQTPRHKVTEMGQEVTMRCQPILGHNTVFWYRQTMMQGLELLAYFRNRAPLDDSGMPKDRFSAEMPDATLATLKIQPSEPRDSAVYFCASAFGGFANQPQHFGDGTRLSIL.

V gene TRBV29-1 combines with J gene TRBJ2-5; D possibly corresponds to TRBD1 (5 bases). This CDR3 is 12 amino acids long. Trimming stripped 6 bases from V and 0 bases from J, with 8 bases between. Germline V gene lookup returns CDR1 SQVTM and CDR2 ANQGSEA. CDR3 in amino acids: CSVTANQETQYF. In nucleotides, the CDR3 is TGCAGCGTGACAGCGAACCAAGAGACCCAGTACTTC.

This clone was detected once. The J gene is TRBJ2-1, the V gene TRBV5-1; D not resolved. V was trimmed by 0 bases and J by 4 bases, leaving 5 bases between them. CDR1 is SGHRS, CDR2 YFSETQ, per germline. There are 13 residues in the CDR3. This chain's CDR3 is CASSLARYNEQFF. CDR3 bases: TGCGCCAGCAGCTTGGCCAGATACAATGAGCAGTTCTTC.

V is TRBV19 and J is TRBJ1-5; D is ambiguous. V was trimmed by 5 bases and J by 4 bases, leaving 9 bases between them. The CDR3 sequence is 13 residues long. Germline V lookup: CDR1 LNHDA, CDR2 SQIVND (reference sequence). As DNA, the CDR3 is TGTGCCAGTAGTTTGTGGCAGAATCAGCCCCAGCATTTT. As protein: CASSLWQNQPQHF.

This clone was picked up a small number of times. CDR3 sequence reads: CAGSLLENTEAFF. CDR3 nucleotide sequence: TGTGCCGGTTCACTGTTGGAGAACACTGAAGCTTTCTTT. The chain employs TRBV6-6 and TRBJ1-1; D unresolved. The CDR3 spans 13 residues. Trimming cost V 11 bases and J 1 base, with 14 bases left between them. Germline V gene sequence: CDR1 MNHNY, CDR2 SVGAGI (reference sequence).

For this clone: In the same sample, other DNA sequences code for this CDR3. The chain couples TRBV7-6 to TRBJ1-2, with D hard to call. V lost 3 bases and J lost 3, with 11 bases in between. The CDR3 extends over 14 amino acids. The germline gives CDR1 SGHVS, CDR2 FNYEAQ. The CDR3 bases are TGTGCCAGCAGCTTGCGGGCCGGAGACTATGGCTACACCTTC. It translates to CASSLRAGDYGYTF.

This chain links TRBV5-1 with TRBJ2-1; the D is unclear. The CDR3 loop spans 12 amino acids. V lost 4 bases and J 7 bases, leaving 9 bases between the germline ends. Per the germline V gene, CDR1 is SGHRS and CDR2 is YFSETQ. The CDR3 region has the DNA TGCGCCAGCAGCATGTTGAGTAATGAGCAGTTCTTC. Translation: CASSMLSNEQFF.

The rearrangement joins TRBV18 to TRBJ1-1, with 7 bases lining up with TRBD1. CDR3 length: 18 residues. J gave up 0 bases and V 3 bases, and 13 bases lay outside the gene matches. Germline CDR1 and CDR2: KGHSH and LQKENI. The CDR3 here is CASSPDRSDRKVNTEAFF. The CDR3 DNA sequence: TGTGCCAGCTCACCGGACAGGTCCGATCGGAAAGTGAACACTGAAGCTTTCTTT.

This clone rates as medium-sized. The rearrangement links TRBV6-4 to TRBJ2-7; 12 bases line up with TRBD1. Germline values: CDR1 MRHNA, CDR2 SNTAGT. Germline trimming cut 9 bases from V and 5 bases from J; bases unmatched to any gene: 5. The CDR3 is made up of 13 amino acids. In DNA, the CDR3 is TGTGCCAGACCGGGACAGGGGGCCAACGAGCAGTACTTC. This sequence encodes CARPGQGANEQYF.

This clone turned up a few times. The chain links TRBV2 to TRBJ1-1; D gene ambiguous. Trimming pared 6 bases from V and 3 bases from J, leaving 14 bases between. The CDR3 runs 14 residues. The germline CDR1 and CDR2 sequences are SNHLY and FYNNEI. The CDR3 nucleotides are TGTGCCAGCAGAGAGGGCTTCAGAGACACTGAAGCTTTCTTT. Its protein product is CASREGFRDTEAFF.

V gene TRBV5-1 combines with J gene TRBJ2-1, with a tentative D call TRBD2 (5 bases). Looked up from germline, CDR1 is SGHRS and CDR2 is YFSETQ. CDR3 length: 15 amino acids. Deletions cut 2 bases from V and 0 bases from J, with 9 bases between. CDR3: CASSFPGSSYNEQFF. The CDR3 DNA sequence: TGCGCCAGCAGCTTTCCGGGGAGCTCCTACAATGAGCAGTTCTTC.

CDR3 in amino acids: CASSFRRSQETQYF. In DNA, the CDR3 is TGTGCCAGCAGCTTTCGGAGAAGCCAAGAGACCCAGTACTTC. The chain combines TRBV7-8 with TRBJ2-5; D not certain. The germline CDR1 and CDR2 sequences are SGHVS and FQNEAQ. V dropped 3 bases and J dropped 1 base, with 9 bases sitting between them. The CDR3 sequence is 14 residues long.

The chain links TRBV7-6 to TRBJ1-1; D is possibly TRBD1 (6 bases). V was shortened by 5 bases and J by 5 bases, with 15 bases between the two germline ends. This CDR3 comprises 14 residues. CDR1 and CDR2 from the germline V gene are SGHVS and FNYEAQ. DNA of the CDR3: TGTGCCAGCAGCCTTCGGGCAGGGGATACTGAAGCTTTCTTT. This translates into CASSLRAGDTEAFF.

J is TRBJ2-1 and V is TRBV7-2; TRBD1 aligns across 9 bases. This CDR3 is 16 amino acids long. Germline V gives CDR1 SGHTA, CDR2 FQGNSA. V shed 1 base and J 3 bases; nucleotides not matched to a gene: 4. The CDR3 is CASSLEGTGFYNEQFF. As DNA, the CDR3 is TGTGCCAGCAGCTTAGAAGGGACAGGGTTCTACAATGAGCAGTTCTTC.

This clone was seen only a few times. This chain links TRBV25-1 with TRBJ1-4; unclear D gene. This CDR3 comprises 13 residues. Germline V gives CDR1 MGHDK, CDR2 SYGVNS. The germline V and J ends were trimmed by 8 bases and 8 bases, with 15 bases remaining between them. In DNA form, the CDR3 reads TGTGCCAGCGCCACCACAAAAGGGGAAAAACTGTTTTTT. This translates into CASATTKGEKLFF.

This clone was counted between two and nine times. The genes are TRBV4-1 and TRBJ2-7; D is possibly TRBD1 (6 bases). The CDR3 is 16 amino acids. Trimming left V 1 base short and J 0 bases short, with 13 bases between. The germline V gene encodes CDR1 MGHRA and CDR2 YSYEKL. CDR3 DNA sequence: TGCGCCAGCAGCCAAGCGTACAGGGAAAGCTCCTACGAGCAGTACTTC. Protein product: CASSQAYRESSYEQYF.

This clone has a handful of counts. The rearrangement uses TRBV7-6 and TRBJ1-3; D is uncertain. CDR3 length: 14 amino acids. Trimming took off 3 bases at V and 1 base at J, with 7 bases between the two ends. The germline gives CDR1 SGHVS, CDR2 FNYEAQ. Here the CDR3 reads CASSLGMSGNTIYF. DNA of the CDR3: TGTGCCAGCAGCTTGGGGATGTCTGGAAACACCATATATTTT.

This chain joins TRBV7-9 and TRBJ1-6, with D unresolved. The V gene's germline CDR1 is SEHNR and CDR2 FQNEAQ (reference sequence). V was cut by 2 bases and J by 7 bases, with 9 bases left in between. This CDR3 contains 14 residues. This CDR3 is CASSLRGANSPLHF. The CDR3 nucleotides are TGTGCCAGCAGCTTACGGGGAGCGAATTCACCCCTCCACTTT.

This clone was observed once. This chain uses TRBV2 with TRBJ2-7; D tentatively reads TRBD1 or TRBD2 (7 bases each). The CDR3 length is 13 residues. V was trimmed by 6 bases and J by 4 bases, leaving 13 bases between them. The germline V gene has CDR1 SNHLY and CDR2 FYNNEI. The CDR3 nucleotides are TGTGCCAGCAGGGGGGAGGGGGCGTACGAGCAGTACTTC. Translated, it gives CASRGEGAYEQYF.

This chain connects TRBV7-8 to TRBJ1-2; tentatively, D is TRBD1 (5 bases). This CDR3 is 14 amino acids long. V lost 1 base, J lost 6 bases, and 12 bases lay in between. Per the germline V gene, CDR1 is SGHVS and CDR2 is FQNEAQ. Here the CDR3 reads CASSLGTGRNGYTF. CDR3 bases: TGTGCCAGCAGCTTAGGAACGGGGCGAAATGGCTACACCTTC. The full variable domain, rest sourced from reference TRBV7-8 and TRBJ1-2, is GAGVSQSPRYKVAKRGQDVALRCDPISGHVSLFWYQQALGQGPEFLTYFQNEAQLDKSGLPSDRFFAERPEGSVSTLKIQRTQQEDSAVYLCASSLGTGRNGYTFGSGTRLTVV.

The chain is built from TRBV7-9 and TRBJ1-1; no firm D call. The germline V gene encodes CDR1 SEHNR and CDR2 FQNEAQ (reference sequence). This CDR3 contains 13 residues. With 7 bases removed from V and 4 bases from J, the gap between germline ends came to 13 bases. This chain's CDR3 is CASNRVAATEAFF. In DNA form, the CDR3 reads TGTGCCAGCAACCGCGTGGCAGCCACTGAAGCTTTCTTT.

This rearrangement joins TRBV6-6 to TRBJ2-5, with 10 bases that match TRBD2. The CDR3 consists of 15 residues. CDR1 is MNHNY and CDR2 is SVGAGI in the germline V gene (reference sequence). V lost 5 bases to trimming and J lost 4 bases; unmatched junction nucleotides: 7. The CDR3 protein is CASSDASGGRETQYF. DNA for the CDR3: TGTGCCAGCAGTGATGCTAGCGGGGGCAGAGAGACCCAGTACTTC.

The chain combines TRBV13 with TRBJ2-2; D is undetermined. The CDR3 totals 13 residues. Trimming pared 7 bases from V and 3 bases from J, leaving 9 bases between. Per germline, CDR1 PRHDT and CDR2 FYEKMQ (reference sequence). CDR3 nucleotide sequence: TGTGCCAGCAAGACGTGGGACACCGGGGAGCTGTTTTTT. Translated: CASKTWDTGELFF.

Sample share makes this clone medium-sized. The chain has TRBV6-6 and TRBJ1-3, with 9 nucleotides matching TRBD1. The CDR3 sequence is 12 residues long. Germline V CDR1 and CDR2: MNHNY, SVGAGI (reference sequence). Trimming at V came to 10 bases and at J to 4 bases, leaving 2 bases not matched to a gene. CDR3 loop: CATGTGGNTIYF. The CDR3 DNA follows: TGTGCCACCGGGACAGGGGGAAACACCATATATTTT.

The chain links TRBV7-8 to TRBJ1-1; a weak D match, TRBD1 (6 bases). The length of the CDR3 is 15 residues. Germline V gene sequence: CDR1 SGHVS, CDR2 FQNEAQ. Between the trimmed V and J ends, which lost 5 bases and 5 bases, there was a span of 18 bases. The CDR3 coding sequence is TGTGCCAGCAGCGAGGGGTTTCGCGGACAGACTGAAGCTTTCTTT. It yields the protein CASSEGFRGQTEAFF.

The CDR3 sequence: CASSQRASSYNEQFF. Written as DNA, the CDR3 is TGTGCCAGCAGCCAAAGGGCGAGCTCCTACAATGAGCAGTTCTTC. This chain uses TRBV2 with TRBJ2-1; no definite D call. Trimming stripped 6 bases from V and 0 bases from J, with 12 bases between. The CDR3 covers 15 residues. Germline V gives CDR1 SNHLY, CDR2 FYNNEI.

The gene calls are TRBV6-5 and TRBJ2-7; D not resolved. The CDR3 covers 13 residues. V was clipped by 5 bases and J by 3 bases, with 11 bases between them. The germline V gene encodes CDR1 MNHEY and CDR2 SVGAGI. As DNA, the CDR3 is TGTGCCAGCAGTGTTAGTGCCCTCTACGAGCAGTACTTC. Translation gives CASSVSALYEQYF.

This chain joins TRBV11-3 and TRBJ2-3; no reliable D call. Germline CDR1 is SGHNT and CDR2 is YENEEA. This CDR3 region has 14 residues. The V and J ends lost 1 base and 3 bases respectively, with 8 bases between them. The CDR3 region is CASSLGPVTDTQYF. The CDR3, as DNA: TGTGCCAGCAGCTTAGGACCCGTTACAGATACGCAGTATTTT.